The 11 T cell receptor beta chains reported below all come from one sample, sequenced in a study of T cell clusters in autoimmune cytopenias. One tube held mixed TRB-A and TRB-B primer pools for touch-down PCR. TCRdb reprocessed the multiplex PCR reads, keeping one entry per CDR3 protein, no DNA. The sample totals approximately 11,000 distinct CDR3 sequences; its top ten clones hold approximately 4.7%. TRB amplification used 250 ng of peripheral blood genomic DNA. This sample was also put to use in a study of T cell repertoires in aging, cancer and after chemotherapy.

Sequenced material: peripheral blood. The receptors here all came from a human donor in good health.

The rearrangement joins TRBV12-5 to TRBJ2-1; the D call of TRBD2 rests on TCRdb alone, since no DNA is present to check it. This CDR3 is 15 amino acids long. Germline V gene data show CDR1 as LGHNT and CDR2 as FRNRAP. CDR3: CASGPVGGGYNEQFF.

The rearrangement joins TRBV11-3 to TRBJ1-5; TCRdb indicates TRBD1, and absent DNA this call remains unverified. CDR3 size: 18 residues. Germline-derived CDR1 and CDR2 are SGHNT and YENEEA. The CDR3 is CASSLEALGRPPRWPQHF.

This clonotype is called medium-sized (0.01 to 0.1%) based on its frequency. The rearrangement uses TRBV30 and TRBJ1-5; TCRdb's assignment of TRBD1 cannot be checked, as there is no DNA. This CDR3 has 15 residues. Germline values: CDR1 GTSNPN, CDR2 SVGIG (reference sequence). The CDR3 loop reads CAWSPPRTGSQPQHF.

The chain employs TRBV20-1 and TRBJ1-2; TCRdb gives TRBD1 as the D gene, but with no DNA this cannot be confirmed. This CDR3 comprises 17 residues. The V gene's germline CDR1 is DFQATT and CDR2 SNEGSKA (reference sequence). This chain's CDR3 is CSAPLLQGGAETYGYTF.

The CDR3 region is CASSLVLGETQYF. V is TRBV7-2 and J is TRBJ2-5; TCRdb's assignment of TRBD2 cannot be checked, as there is no DNA. The CDR3 spans 13 residues. Germline assignment: CDR1 SGHTA and CDR2 FQGNSA.

This clonotype is deemed medium-sized by its frequency. The CDR3 spells CASSSRQAGVNSPLHF. This rearrangement joins TRBV27 to TRBJ1-6; TCRdb's assignment of TRBD1 cannot be checked, as there is no DNA. Germline assignment: CDR1 MNHEY and CDR2 SMNVEV (reference sequence). The CDR3 is 16 residues long.

The genes are TRBV6-4 and TRBJ1-1. The CDR3 runs to 19 residues. Per germline, CDR1 MRHNA and CDR2 SNTAGT. The CDR3 spells CASSDSALGGLEGNTEAFF.

This chain joins TRBV20-1 and TRBJ2-7. The CDR3 loop spans 15 amino acids. Per the germline V gene, CDR1 is DFQATT and CDR2 is SNEGSKA (reference sequence). CDR3 residues: CSALTQVPRSDEQYF.

The genes are TRBV6-5 and TRBJ2-4; TCRdb designates TRBD2, a call that cannot be tested without DNA. The CDR3 consists of 15 residues. The V gene's germline CDR1 is MNHEY and CDR2 SVGAGI. CDR3 amino acids: CASSVDRGGEDIQYF.

Frequency places this clonotype as medium-sized. J is TRBJ2-1 and V is TRBV29-1; lacking DNA, the TRBD1 call made by TCRdb goes unchecked. The germline V gene has CDR1 SQVTM and CDR2 ANQGSEA. The CDR3 is 13 residues long. The CDR3 loop is CSVEENRVNEQFF.

The chain combines TRBV4-3 with TRBJ2-1. The CDR3 totals 16 residues. Germline values: CDR1 LGHNA, CDR2 YSLEER. CDR3 residues: CASSQEGRGSYNEQFF.